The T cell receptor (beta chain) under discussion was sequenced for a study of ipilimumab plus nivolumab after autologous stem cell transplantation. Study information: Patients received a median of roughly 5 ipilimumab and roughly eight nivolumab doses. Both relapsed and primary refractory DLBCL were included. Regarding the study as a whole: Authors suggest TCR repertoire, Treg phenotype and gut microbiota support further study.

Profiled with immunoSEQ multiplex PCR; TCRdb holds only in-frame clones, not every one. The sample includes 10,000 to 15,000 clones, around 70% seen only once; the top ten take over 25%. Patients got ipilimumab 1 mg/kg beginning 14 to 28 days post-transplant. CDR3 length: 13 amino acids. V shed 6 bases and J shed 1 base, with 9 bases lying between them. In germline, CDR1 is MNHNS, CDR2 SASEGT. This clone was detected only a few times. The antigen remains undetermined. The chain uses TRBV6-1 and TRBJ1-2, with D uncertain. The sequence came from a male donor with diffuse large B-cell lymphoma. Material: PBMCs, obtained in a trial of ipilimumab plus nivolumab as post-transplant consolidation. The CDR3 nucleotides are TGTGCCAGCAGCGGTCAGCTTAACTATGGCTACACCTTC. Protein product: CASSGQLNYGYTF.